Included here is one TCR beta chain sequence, with context. Its specificity is unknown. The CDR3 is 13 amino acids. Germline values: CDR1 LNHNV, CDR2 YYDKDF (reference sequence). Trimming removed 5 bases at V and 5 bases at J, with 12 bases between. TCR templates numbering 90,000 to 100,000 were assayed per sample. Profiled with immunoSEQ multiplex PCR; TCRdb holds only in-frame clones, not every one. The table shows over 85,000 clones, with 90% to 95% occurring only once. This sample stems from a study of siplizumab effects on memory and regulatory T cells. Overall study results and limits: The study found naive T cells seemingly more diverse than memory cells and seemingly major alloresponse contributors. Unstimulated subsets contained matches for only a minor fraction of alloreactive clones.

The receptor was isolated from a human donor in good health. The chain joins TRBV15 to TRBJ2-5; D is ambiguous. Material: CD8+ T cells sorted from blood. The CDR3 reads CATSALLGETQYF. The CDR3 nucleotides read TGTGCCACCAGCGCCCTATTAGGGGAGACCCAGTACTTC.